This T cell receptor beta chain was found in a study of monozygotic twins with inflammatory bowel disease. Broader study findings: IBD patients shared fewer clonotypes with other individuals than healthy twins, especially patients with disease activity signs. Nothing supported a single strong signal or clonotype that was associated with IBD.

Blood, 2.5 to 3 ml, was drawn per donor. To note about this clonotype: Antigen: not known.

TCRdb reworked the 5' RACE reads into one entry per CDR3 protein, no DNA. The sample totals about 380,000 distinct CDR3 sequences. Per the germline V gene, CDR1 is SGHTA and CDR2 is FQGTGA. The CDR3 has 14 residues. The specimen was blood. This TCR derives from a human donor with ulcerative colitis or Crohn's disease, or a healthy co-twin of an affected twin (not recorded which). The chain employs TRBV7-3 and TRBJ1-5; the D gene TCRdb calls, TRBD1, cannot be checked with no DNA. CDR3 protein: CASRHQGGNQPQHF. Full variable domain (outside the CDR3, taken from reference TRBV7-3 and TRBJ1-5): GAGVSQTPSNKVTEKGKYVELRCDPISGHTALYWYRQSLGQGPEFLIYFQGTGAADDSGLPNDRFFAVRPEGSVSTLKIQRTERGDSAVYLCASRHQGGNQPQHFGDGTRLSIL.